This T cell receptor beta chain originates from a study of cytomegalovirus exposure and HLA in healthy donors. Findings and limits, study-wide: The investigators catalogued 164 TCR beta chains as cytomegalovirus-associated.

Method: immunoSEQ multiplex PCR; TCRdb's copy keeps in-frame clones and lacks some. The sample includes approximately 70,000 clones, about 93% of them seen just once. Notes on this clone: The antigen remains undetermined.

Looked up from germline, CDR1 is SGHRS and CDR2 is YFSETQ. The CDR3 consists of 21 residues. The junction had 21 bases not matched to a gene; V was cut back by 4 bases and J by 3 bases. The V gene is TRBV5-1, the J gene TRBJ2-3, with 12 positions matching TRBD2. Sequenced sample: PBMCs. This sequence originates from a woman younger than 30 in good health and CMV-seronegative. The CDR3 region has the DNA TGCGCCAGCAGCAAGACTAGCGGGGGCCTCCTCGATGGGGGGTTAACAGATACGCAGTATTTT. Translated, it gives CASSKTSGGLLDGGLTDTQYF.